This T cell receptor beta chain was sequenced in a study of human T cells and chemical hapten exposure. Study summary: Mostly female, the patients presented with alopecia areata, totalis or universalis.

Time point given: patch test 2, 6 weeks after DPC sensitization. As for treatment: therapeutic diphenylcyclopropenone sensitization with weekly scalp DPC. Trimming took off 2 bases at V and 7 bases at J, with 15 bases between the two ends. CDR1 is KGHSH and CDR2 is LQKENI in the germline V gene. The CDR3 sequence is 15 residues long. TCRdb reanalysed the RACE reads using MiXCR and keeps one entry per CDR3 protein. The sample includes approximately 28,000 distinct CDR3 sequences, 9.4% of them seen just once. This specimen was whole blood, taken in connection with sensitization to the hapten diphenylcyclopropenone (DPC). The sequence was obtained from a man aged 30 to 45 with alopecia areata. Some clones in this sample may be carry-over from other donors' samples. This chain joins TRBV18 and TRBJ2-1; the D is unclear. Written as DNA, the CDR3 is TGTGCCAGCTCACCAAACGGCGGATTGAAAAATGAGCAGTTCTTC. This codes for CASSPNGGLKNEQFF.